This T cell receptor (beta chain) is drawn from a study of blood T cell repertoires in COVID-19 (TCRdb year 2020). Notes on the research overall: Collaborator samples came from the United States, Italy and Spain and covered acute and convalescent phases of COVID-19. The prospective study material was composed of cDNA or gDNA derived from T cells, B-cell-depleted T cells, or PBMCs. The dataset comprised deeply sampled blood TCRbeta repertoires from subjects exposed to, actively infected with, or recovered from COVID-19. A freely available public database, intended as a resource for researchers studying the immune response to SARS-CoV-2, is where the repertoires were released. Samples were obtained from the ongoing ImmuneRACE study (first 160 participants) and from about 1,300 subjects provided by 6 global collaborators. Nearly every sample came with metadata listing a de-identified subject ID, COVID-19 status, age in years and sex. Where available, HLA class I and class II types were taken from metadata supplied by the sample provider and were not determined by assay-based typing.

Participants in the prospective study were aged roughly 18 to 100 years, lived in 24 United States geographic areas, and enrolled through a virtual design. Cohort assignment in the prospective study relied on participant-reported clinical history from a screening survey and a study questionnaire. ImmuneRACE Cohort 3 recovered participants were defined by two consecutive negative NP/OP PCR tests, healthcare professional clearance, or symptom resolution. In the prospective study, mobile phlebotomists collected whole blood, serum and a nasopharyngeal or oropharyngeal swab from each participant. Over a roughly two-month period, participants in the prospective study had the option of providing additional blood draws and questionnaires. Before DNA extraction, prospective study blood samples were shipped either frozen or at room temperature. Notes on this clone: This clone's antigen is unknown. No much larger clone is present one base from it, and per-base qualities are unavailable.

Taken from the germline V gene (reference sequence), the CDR1 and CDR2 loops are MNHEY and SMNVEV. Unmatched junction bases come to 9, with V trimmed by 8 bases and J by 4 bases. From cysteine to phenylalanine, the CDR3 is 14 amino acids long. Only CDR3 DNA remains: 42 bases, in frame from the first base. Beyond this particular receptor, the publication reports: The amount of clinical and demographic metadata varied by source and participant and was provided uncurated.

TCRbeta CDR3 regions were amplified from genomic DNA by means of the immunoSEQ Assay, a bias-controlled multiplex PCR. In the authors' own workflow: Within the assay, amplification of reference gene primers was used to estimate how many nucleated cells each sample contained. To quantify the absolute abundance of each unique TCRbeta CDR3 rearrangement, sequence reads were collapsed and filtered. For each sample, productive Simpson clonality was calculated by taking the square root of Simpson's diversity index across productive rearrangements. Here the immuneACCESS table is served through TCRdb, limited to in-frame sequences with V and J called. Missing clones are a known gap in these copies; in checked studies unresolved V genes cover under half, and the rest lacks a known reason. D and trimming come from the DNA, and the V and J calls and clone size come from that table. The sample table holds around 300,000 clones, of which approximately 92% were seen once. Roughly 1.1% of the sample goes to the ten largest clones.

Sequencing used PBMCs or T cells enriched from blood (not recorded which). The chain is made from TRBV27 and TRBJ2-7; 9 central bases correspond to TRBD1. This clonotype originated in a woman in her 30s who had recovered from COVID-19. The DNA is TGTGCCAGCGGGGGACAGGGCCCATGGTACGAGCAGTACTTC. This yields the protein CASGGQGPWYEQYF.